The text below deals with one TCR beta chain. Its specificity is unknown. There are 14 residues in the CDR3. V was clipped by 5 bases and J by 3 bases, with 14 bases between them. Germline loops: CDR1 SEHNR, CDR2 FQNEAQ (reference sequence). The data were taken from a study of identical twins. TCRdb itself ran the 5' RACE reads through MiXCR, one entry per CDR3 protein. This repertoire shows approximately 410,000 distinct CDR3 sequences, about 18% found once; its top ten account for more than 10%. Study-level results: A cross-sectional statistical analysis, not follow-up of the same donors, supported the conclusions. Invariant MAIT and iNKT cells could partly confound zero-insertion analyses.

Source material: naive T cells sorted from blood. The V gene is TRBV7-9, the J gene TRBJ2-7, with a tentative D call TRBD1 (6 bases). The receptor was isolated from a man aged 45-65 years in good health. The CDR3 region has the DNA TGTGCCAGCAGCCCCCAAGGACAGCACTACGAGCAGTACTTC. Its protein product is CASSPQGQHYEQYF.